The TCR beta chain under discussion was sequenced for a study of CD8 T cells in ankylosing spondylitis. Study results and caveats: Reactive arthritis synovial fluid and blood previously showed some of these motif variants.

MiXCR, run by TCRdb on the 5' RACE reads, gives a single entry per CDR3 protein. The sample gives approximately 69,000 distinct CDR3 sequences, about 5.4% of which show up once; about 2% is in the top ten. V lost 3 bases and J 3 bases, leaving 9 bases between the germline ends. The CDR3 is 14 amino acids. CDR1 SNHLY and CDR2 FYNNEI come from the germline V gene. This clonotype was detected ten times or more. Its antigen remains unknown. V gene TRBV2 combines with J gene TRBJ1-5; possible D gene TRBD1, 5 bases. Material: blood, either unsorted or a sorted T cell fraction (not recorded which). This clonotype was sampled from a male donor with ankylosing spondylitis or in good health (not recorded which). The CDR3 DNA is TGTGCCAGCAGTGAGTTCAGGGACAATCAGCCCCAGCATTTT. Amino acid sequence: CASSEFRDNQPQHF.